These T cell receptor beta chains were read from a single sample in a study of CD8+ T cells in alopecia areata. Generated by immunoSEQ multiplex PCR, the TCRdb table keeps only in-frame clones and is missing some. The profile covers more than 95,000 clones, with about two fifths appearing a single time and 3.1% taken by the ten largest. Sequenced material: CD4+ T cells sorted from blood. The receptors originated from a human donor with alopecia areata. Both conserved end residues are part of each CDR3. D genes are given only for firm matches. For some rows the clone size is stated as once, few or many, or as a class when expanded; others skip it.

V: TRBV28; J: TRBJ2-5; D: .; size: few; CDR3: CASTGAWVTVVQRETQYF; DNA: TGTGCCAGCACCGGGGCCTGGGTAACAGTAGTTCAAAGAGAGACCCAGTACTTC
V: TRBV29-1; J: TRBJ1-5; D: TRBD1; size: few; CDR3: CSVGQGGQPQHF; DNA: TGCAGCGTTGGACAGGGGGGTCAGCCCCAGCATTTT
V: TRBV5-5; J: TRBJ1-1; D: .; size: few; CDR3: CASSLAAVNTEAFF; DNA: TGTGCCAGCAGCTTGGCGGCGGTGAACACTGAAGCTTTCTTT
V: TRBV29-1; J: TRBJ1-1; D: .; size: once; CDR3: CSAMGGTMNTEAFF; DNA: TGCAGCGCCATGGGGGGGACCATGAACACTGAAGCTTTCTTT
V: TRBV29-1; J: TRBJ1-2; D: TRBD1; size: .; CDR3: CSVLPEDRGRDYGYTF; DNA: TGCAGCGTCCTACCCGAGGACAGGGGGCGGGACTATGGCTACACCTTC
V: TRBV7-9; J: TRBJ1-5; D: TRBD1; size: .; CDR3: CASSLGDSSNQPQHF; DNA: TGTGCCAGCAGCTTAGGGGACAGTAGCAATCAGCCCCAGCATTTT
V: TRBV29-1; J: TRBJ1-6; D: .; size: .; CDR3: CSVVEQANSPLHF; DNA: TGCAGCGTTGTGGAACAGGCAAATTCACCCCTCCACTTT
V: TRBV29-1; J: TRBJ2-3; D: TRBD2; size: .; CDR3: CSVGGGTSTDTQYF; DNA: TGCAGCGTTGGCGGGGGTACTAGCACAGATACGCAGTATTTT
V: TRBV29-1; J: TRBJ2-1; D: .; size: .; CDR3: CSVERWGDEQFF; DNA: TGCAGCGTTGAAAGGTGGGGGGATGAGCAGTTCTTC
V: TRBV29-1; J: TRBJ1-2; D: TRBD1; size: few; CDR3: CSVGQGAYGYTF; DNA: TGCAGCGTTGGGCAGGGGGCTTATGGCTACACCTTC
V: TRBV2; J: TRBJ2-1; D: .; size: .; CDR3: CASIRDTGNNEQFF; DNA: TGTGCCAGCATCAGAGACACAGGGAACAATGAGCAGTTCTTC
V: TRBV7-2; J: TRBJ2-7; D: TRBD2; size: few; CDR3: CASSSNSGNVYEQYF; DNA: TGTGCCAGCAGCTCCAATAGCGGGAACGTCTACGAGCAGTACTTC
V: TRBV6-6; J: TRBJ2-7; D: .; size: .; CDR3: CASSYLDTPYEQYF; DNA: TGTGCCAGCAGTTACTTGGACACCCCCTACGAGCAGTACTTC
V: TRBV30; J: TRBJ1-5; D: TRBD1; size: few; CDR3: CAWSTGTGLGQPQHF; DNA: TGTGCCTGGAGTACCGGGACAGGGCTAGGGCAGCCCCAGCATTTT
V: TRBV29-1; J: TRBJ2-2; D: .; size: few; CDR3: CSVDGGPLGTGELFF; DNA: TGCAGCGTTGACGGGGGTCCCTTAGGGACCGGGGAGCTGTTTTTT
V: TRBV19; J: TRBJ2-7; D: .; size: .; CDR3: CASSNEHGTGDYEQYF; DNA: TGTGCCAGTAGCAACGAACACGGGACGGGGGACTACGAGCAGTACTTC
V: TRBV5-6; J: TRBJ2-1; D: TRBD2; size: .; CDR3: CASILTSGGNNEQFF; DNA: TGTGCCAGCATCCTGACTAGCGGGGGTAACAATGAGCAGTTCTTC
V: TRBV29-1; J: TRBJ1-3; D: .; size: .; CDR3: CSVEGPKGVSGNTIYF; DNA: TGCAGCGTTGAAGGCCCCAAGGGGGTCTCTGGAAACACCATATATTTT
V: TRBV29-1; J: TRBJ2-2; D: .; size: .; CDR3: CSVERVTGELFF; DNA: TGCAGCGTTGAACGGGTCACCGGGGAGCTGTTTTTT
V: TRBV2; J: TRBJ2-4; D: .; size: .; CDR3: CASSDTVVQYF; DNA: TGTGCCAGCAGTGACACGGTAGTTCAGTACTTC
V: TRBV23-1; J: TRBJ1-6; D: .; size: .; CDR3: CASTHDRGLRESPLHF; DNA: TGCGCCAGCACCCATGACCGGGGTCTGAGGGAATCACCCCTCCACTTT
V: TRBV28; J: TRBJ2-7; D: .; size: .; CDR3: CASSFPLGEQYF; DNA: TGTGCCAGCAGTTTTCCCCTCGGGGAGCAGTACTTC
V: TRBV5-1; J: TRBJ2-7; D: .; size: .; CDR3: CASSRTGSSYEQYF; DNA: TGCGCCAGCAGCCGGACGGGCAGCTCCTACGAGCAGTACTTC
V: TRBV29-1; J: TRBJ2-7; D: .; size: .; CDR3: CSVGTVSEQYF; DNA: TGCAGCGTTGGAACGGTCTCCGAGCAGTACTTC
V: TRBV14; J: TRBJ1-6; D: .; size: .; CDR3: CASSQFTGRSPLHF; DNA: TGTGCCAGCAGCCAATTTACAGGAAGATCACCCCTCCACTTT
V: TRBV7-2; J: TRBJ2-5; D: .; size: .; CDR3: CASSPRPGETQYF; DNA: TGTGCCAGCAGCCCTCGTCCGGGTGAGACCCAGTACTTC
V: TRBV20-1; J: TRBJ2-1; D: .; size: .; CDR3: CSARPWDEQFF; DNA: TGCAGTGCTCGGCCATGGGATGAGCAGTTCTTC
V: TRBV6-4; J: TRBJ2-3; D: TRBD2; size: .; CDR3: CASSVIAGGTDTQYF; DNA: TGTGCCAGCAGTGTCATAGCGGGAGGCACAGATACGCAGTATTTT
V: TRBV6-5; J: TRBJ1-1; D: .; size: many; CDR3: CASSVGGYTEAFF; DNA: TGTGCCAGCAGCGTCGGGGGGTACACTGAAGCTTTCTTT
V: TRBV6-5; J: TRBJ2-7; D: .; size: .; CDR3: CATSAGQEYEQYF; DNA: TGTGCCACCAGCGCCGGCCAAGAATACGAGCAGTACTTC
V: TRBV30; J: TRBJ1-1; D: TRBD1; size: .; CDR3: CAWRAGGYTEAFF; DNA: TGTGCCTGGAGGGCAGGGGGCTACACTGAAGCTTTCTTT
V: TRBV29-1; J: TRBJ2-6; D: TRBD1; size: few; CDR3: CSVEGVTGTGANVLTF; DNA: TGCAGCGTTGAAGGCGTGACAGGGACGGGGGCCAACGTCCTGACTTTC
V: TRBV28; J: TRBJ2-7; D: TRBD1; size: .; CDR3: CASFRGGWSHEQYF; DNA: TGTGCCAGCTTTCGAGGGGGCTGGTCTCACGAGCAGTACTTC
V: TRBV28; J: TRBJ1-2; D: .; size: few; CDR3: CASRTGYGYTF; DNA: TGTGCCAGCAGGACGGGCTATGGCTACACCTTC
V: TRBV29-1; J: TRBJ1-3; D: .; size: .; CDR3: CSVSTLSGNTIYF; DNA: TGCAGCGTTTCGACACTCTCTGGAAACACCATATATTTT
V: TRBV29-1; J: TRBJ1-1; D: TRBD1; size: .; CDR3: CSGAGQGVLNTEAFF; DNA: TGCAGCGGGGCGGGACAGGGGGTATTAAACACTGAAGCTTTCTTT
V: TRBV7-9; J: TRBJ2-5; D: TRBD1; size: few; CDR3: CASSPDRGGEQYF; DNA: TGTGCCAGCAGCCCGGACAGGGGCGGGGAGCAGTACTTC
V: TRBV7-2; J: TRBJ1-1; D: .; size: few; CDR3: CASSLDRLRRDTEAFF; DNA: TGTGCCAGCAGCTTAGACCGCCTTAGGAGGGACACTGAAGCTTTCTTT
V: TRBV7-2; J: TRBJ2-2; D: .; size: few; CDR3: CASSRDRLNTGELFF; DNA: TGTGCCAGCAGCCGTGACAGGCTTAACACCGGGGAGCTGTTTTTT
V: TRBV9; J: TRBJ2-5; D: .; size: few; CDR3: CASSVAGRETQYF; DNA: TGTGCCAGCAGCGTAGCGGGGAGAGAGACCCAGTACTTC
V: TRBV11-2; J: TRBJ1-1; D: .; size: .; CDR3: CASSRYGGNTEAFF; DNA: TGTGCCAGCAGCCGCTACGGGGGGAACACTGAAGCTTTCTTT
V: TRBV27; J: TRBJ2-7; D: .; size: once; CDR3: CASSPRRAEFYEQYF; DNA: TGTGCCAGCAGCCCCCGACGCGCGGAGTTCTACGAGCAGTACTTC
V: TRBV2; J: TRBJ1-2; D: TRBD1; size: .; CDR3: CASSGTGGGYTF; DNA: TGTGCCAGCAGTGGGACAGGAGGGGGCTACACCTTC
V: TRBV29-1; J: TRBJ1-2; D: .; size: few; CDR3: CSSGGDYGYTF; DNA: TGCAGCTCCGGGGGGGACTATGGCTACACCTTC
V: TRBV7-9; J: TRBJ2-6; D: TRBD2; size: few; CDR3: CASSLHSGRAPGANVLTF; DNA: TGTGCCAGCAGCTTACATAGCGGGAGGGCCCCCGGGGCCAACGTCCTGACTTTC
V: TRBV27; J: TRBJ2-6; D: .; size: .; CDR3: CASSFRQSNVLTF; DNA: TGTGCCAGCAGTTTTCGACAGAGCAACGTCCTGACTTTC
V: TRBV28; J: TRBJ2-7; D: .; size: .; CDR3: CASSLVARDDEQYF; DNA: TGTGCCAGCAGTTTGGTTGCCAGGGACGACGAGCAGTACTTC
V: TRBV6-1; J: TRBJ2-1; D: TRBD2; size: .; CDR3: CASIGSGGWEQFF; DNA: TGTGCCAGCATTGGTAGCGGGGGCTGGGAGCAGTTCTTC
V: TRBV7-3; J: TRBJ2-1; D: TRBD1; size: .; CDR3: CASSRQGGNEQFF; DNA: TGTGCCAGCAGCCGACAGGGGGGAAATGAGCAGTTCTTC
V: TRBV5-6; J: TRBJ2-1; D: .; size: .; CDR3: CASSLRRGLYNEQFF; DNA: TGTGCCAGCAGCTTGAGAAGGGGCTTATACAATGAGCAGTTCTTC
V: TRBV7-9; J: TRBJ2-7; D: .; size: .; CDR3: CASIRGGDSYEQYF; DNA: TGTGCCAGCATCAGAGGTGGGGACTCCTACGAGCAGTACTTC
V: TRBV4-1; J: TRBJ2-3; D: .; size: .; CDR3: CASSQRTGPTDTQYF; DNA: TGCGCCAGCAGCCAACGGACCGGTCCCACAGATACGCAGTATTTT
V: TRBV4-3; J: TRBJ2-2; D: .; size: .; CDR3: CASSQDRYTGELFF; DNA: TGCGCCAGCAGCCAAGATAGGTACACCGGGGAGCTGTTTTTT
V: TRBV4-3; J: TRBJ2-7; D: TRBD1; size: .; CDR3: CASSLGQRTGEQYF; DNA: TGCGCCAGCAGCCTGGGACAGCGAACCGGGGAGCAGTACTTC
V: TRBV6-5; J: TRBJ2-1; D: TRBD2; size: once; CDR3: CASSSAGGPNNEQFF; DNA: TGTGCCAGCAGTTCAGCGGGAGGGCCTAACAATGAGCAGTTCTTC